This TCR beta chain was documented in a study of blood T cell repertoires in COVID-19. The method was immunoSEQ multiplex PCR; TCRdb's version includes in-frame clones alone and lacks a portion of them. Seen here are around 200,000 clones, 86% observed once, and the top ten hold 2.5% to 3.5%. This CDR3 has 20 residues. The V end was cut by 2 bases, the J end by 0 bases, with 20 bases between. Germline V lookup: CDR1 LNHDA, CDR2 SQIVND (reference sequence). The TCR comes from a woman aged 45-59 years in a cohort exposed to, infected with or recovered from COVID-19 (not recorded which). The chain is built from TRBV19 and TRBJ1-6; D may be TRBD1 (5 bases). The source material was PBMCs or T cells enriched from blood (not recorded which). CDR3: CASSIRRGAQGSSYNSPLHF. CDR3 DNA: TGTGCCAGTAGTATACGGCGTGGGGCTCAGGGCAGCTCCTATAATTCACCCCTCCACTTT.